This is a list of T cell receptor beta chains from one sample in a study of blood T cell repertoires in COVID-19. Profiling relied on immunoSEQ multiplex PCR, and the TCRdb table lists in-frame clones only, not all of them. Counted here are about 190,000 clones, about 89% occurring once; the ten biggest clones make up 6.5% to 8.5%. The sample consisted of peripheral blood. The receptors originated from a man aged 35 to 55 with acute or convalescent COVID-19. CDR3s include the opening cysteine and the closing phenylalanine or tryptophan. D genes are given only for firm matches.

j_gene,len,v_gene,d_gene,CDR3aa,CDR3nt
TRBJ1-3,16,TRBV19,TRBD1,CASSTNRDSSGNTIYF,TGTGCCAGTAGTACAAACCGGGACAGCTCTGGAAACACCATATATTTT
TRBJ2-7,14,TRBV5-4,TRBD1,CASSIRQGPYEQYF,TGTGCCAGCAGCATACGACAGGGCCCCTACGAGCAGTACTTC
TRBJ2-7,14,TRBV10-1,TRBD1,CASRTGQGTYEQYF,TGCGCCAGCAGAACGGGACAGGGGACTTACGAGCAGTACTTC
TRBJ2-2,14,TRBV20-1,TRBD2,CSASASGEAGELFF,TGCAGTGCTAGTGCTAGCGGGGAGGCCGGGGAGCTGTTTTTT
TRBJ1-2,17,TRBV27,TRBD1,CASSLSPAGGRDYGYTF,TGTGCCAGCAGTTTATCGCCCGCAGGGGGCAGAGACTATGGCTACACCTTC
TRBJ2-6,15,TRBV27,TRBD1,CASSLGTAGANVLTF,TGTGCCAGCAGTCTCGGGACAGCTGGGGCCAACGTCCTGACTTTC
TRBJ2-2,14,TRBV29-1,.,CSVGQGHSTGELFF,TGCAGCGTTGGTCAGGGACACTCCACCGGGGAGCTGTTTTTT
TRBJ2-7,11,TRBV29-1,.,CSGQLGIEQYF,TGCAGCGGGCAACTAGGGATCGAGCAGTACTTC
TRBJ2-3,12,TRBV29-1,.,CSVGRDTDTQYF,TGCAGCGTTGGGCGGGACACAGATACGCAGTATTTT
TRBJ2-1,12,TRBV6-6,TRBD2,CASSWRGVEQFF,TGTGCCAGCAGTTGGCGGGGGGTTGAGCAGTTCTTC
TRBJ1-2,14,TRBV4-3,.,CASSQDEGVGGYTF,TGCGCCAGCAGCCAAGATGAGGGGGTTGGTGGCTACACCTTC
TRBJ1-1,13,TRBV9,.,CASSVGWGAEAFF,TGTGCCAGCAGCGTAGGATGGGGAGCTGAAGCTTTCTTT
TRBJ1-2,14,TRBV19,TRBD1,CASRPGQGNYGYTF,TGTGCCAGTAGACCGGGACAGGGGAACTATGGCTACACCTTC
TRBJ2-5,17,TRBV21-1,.,CASRKNWTGVDQETQYF,TGTGCCAGCAGGAAAAATTGGACAGGGGTGGATCAAGAGACCCAGTACTTC